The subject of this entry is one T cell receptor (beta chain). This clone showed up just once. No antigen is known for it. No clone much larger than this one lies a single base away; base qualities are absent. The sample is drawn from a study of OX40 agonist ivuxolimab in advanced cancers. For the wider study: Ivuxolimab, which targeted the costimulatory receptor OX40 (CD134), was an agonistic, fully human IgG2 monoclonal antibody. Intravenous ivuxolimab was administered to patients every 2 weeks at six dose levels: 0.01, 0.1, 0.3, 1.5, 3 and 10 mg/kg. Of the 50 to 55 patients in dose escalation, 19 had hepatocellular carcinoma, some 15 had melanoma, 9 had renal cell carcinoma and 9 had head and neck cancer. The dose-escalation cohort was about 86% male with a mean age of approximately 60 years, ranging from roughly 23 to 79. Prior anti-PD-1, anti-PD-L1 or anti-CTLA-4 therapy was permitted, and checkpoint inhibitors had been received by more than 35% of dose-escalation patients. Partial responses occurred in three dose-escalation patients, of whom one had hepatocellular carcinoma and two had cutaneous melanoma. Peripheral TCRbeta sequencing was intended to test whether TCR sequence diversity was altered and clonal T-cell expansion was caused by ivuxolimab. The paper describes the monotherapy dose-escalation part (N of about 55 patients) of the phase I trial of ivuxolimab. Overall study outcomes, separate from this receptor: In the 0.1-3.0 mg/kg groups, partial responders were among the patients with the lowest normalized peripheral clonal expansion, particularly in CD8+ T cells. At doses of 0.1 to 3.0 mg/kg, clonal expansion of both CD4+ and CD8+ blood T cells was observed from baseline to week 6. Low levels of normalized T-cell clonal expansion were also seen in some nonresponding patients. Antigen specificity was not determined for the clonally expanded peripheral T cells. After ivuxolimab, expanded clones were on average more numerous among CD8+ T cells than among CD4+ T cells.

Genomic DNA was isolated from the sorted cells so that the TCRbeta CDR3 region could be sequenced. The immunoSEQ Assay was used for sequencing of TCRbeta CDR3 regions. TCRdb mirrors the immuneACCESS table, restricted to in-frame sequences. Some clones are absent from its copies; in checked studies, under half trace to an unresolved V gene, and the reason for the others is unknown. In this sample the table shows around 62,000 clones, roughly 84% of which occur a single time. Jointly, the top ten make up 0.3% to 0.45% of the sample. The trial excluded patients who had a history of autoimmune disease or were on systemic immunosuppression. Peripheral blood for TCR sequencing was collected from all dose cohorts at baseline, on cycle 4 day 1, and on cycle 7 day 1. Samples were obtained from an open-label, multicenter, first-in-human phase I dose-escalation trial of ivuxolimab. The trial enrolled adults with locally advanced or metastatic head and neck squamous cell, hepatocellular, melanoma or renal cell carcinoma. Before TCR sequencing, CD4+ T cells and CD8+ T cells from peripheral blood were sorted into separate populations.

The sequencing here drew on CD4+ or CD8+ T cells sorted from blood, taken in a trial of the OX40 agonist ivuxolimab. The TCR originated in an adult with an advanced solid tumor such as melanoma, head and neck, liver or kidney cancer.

The CDR3 here reads CASSRGAAGANVLTF. The bases are TGTGCCAGTAGTAGAGGGGCCGCTGGGGCCAACGTCCTGACTTTC. This sequence uses TRBV19 and TRBJ2-6; the D gene cannot be resolved beyond TRBD1 or TRBD2, each matching 5 bases. CDR3 length: 15 amino acids, cysteine to phenylalanine. Just the 45-base CDR3 DNA is kept, in frame starting at base 1. The junction shows trimming of 4 bases on V and 2 bases on J, plus 9 bases between the germline ends. Taken from the germline V gene (reference sequence), the CDR1 and CDR2 loops are LNHDA and SQIVND. The entire variable domain, with the stretches around the CDR3 drawn from the reference TRBV19 and TRBJ2-6 proteins, is DGGITQSPKYLFRKEGQNVTLSCEQNLNHDAMYWYRQDPGQGLRLIYYSQIVNDFQKGDIAEGYSVSREKKESFPLTVTSAQKNPTAFYLCASSRGAAGANVLTFGAGSRLTVL.